The rows below give T cell receptor beta chains drawn from one sample of a study of a mutant IDH1 vaccine in newly diagnosed glioma. These TCRs are of unknown antigen specificity. Profiled with immunoSEQ multiplex PCR; TCRdb holds only in-frame clones, not every one. The repertoire holds about 58,000 clones, with roughly 81% as singletons. Sequencing was performed on PBMCs, taken from a glioma patient whose treatment included an IDH1 peptide vaccine. These receptors originate from a middle-aged man with glioma. The CDR3 runs from the conserved cysteine through the conserved F or W. Rows give clone size only sometimes, using once, few, many, or a class for an expanded clone.

v_call	clone_size	j_call	cdr3_aa
TRBV5-6	NA	TRBJ2-1	CASSSIAGEDNEQFF
TRBV7-9	NA	TRBJ1-1	CASSLGYRVALNTEAFF
TRBV7-9	NA	TRBJ2-3	CACPGGASDTQYF
TRBV10-3	NA	TRBJ1-2	CAIMRQGINYGYTF
TRBV7-9	NA	TRBJ2-1	CASSSSGSHNEQFF
TRBV19	NA	TRBJ2-1	CASSIARDLYGYEQFF
TRBV11-3	NA	TRBJ1-5	CASSLDPGRWVNQPQHF
TRBV10-3	NA	TRBJ1-5	CAISEGDSGTRDPQHF
TRBV6-6	few	TRBJ1-2	CASSYSGLEGYTF
TRBV19	NA	TRBJ2-1	CASRRFGGGGYNEQFF
TRBV4-3	NA	TRBJ2-1	CASSQDSLVIYNEQFF
TRBV6-1	NA	TRBJ1-1	CASSGLGSPEAFF
TRBV11-2	NA	TRBJ2-2	CASSQTSGGLFF
TRBV7-2	NA	TRBJ2-5	CASSLFMRAPLKETQYF
TRBV11-2	NA	TRBJ2-7	CASSPDGTGHYEQYF
TRBV6-5	once	TRBJ1-1	CASSYSRRSNTEAFF
TRBV7-9	NA	TRBJ2-3	CASSLPERTDTQYF
TRBV28	NA	TRBJ2-3	CASSSTGQGLSTDTQYF
TRBV30	few	TRBJ1-1	CAWSQRRTGSDTEAFF
TRBV7-2	NA	TRBJ2-3	CASSLATAWDRNTDTQYF
TRBV15	NA	TRBJ1-5	CATSRDNRDQPQHF
TRBV7-9	NA	TRBJ1-4	CASSPRYQEDEKLFF
TRBV19	NA	TRBJ1-1	CASSIGTHTEAFF
TRBV13	NA	TRBJ2-3	CASSRGGVEDTQYF
TRBV14	NA	TRBJ2-5	CASSQEGGVRETQYF
TRBV6-1	NA	TRBJ2-5	CASSRTSGSQETQYF
TRBV30	NA	TRBJ1-5	CAWSVGNDQPQHF
TRBV25-1	NA	TRBJ2-5	CASSDTLASSEETQYF
TRBV4-2	NA	TRBJ1-4	CASSQEGGSEKLFF
TRBV10-1	NA	TRBJ2-7	CASSENDYEQYF
TRBV6-1	NA	TRBJ2-5	CASSDGTGAEVQYF
TRBV25-1	few	TRBJ1-2	CASTGQVGYTF